One and the same sample provided the 5 T cell receptor beta chains below, sequenced in a study of T-cell memory formation after mild COVID-19. TCRdb reprocessed the 5' RACE reads via MiXCR and lists one record per CDR3 protein. The table lists under 700,000 distinct CDR3 sequences, about a fifth of them singletons. What was sequenced was PBMCs or a T cell subset sorted from them (not recorded which). The receptors stem from an adult woman who had mild COVID-19 (a few samples of this study predate the infection). Cell type and time point are not known.

There are a few counts of this clonotype. The J gene is TRBJ1-1, the V gene TRBV24-1, with 10 bases lining up with TRBD1. J was trimmed by 0 bases and V by 8 bases; bases with no gene match: 2. The germline gives CDR1 KGHDR, CDR2 SFDVKD. This CDR3 is 14 amino acids long. For the CDR3, the DNA is TGTGCCACCATGGGACAGGGGATGAACACTGAAGCTTTCTTT. Protein product: CATMGQGMNTEAFF.

The chain links TRBV3-1 to TRBJ2-1; 13 bases fit TRBD2. Germline lookup yields CDR1 LGHDT and CDR2 YNNKEL (reference sequence). The junction had 5 bases not matched to a gene; V was cut back by 5 bases and J by 7 bases. The CDR3 is 15 residues long. The CDR3 DNA sequence: TGTGCCAGCAGCGCCGGGACTAGCGGGGTAAATGAGCAGTTCTTC. This gives the protein CASSAGTSGVNEQFF.

This clonotype was recorded a few times. The chain combines TRBV9 with TRBJ2-7; 7 bases are a match to TRBD2. The CDR3 is made up of 14 amino acids. Germline-derived CDR1 and CDR2 are SGDLS and YYNGEE. V shed 2 bases, J shed 5 bases, and the junction held 7 bases outside the gene matches. Here the CDR3 DNA reads TGTGCCAGCAGCGTCAGCGGGAATCGGAACGAGCAGTACTTC. Translating it yields CASSVSGNRNEQYF.

The table lists this clonotype with many counts. The chain is built from TRBV5-1 and TRBJ1-1, with a weak D call TRBD1 (6 bases). The V gene lost 0 bases and the J gene lost 4 bases, with 7 bases spanning the gap. The CDR3 loop spans 13 amino acids. The germline CDR1 and CDR2 sequences are SGHRS and YFSETQ. The CDR3 sequence is CASSLGGPTEAFF. Here the CDR3 DNA reads TGCGCCAGCAGCTTGGGGGGGCCCACTGAAGCTTTCTTT.

This clonotype was picked up many times. The V and J genes are TRBV4-2 and TRBJ1-5; D perhaps matches TRBD1 (5 bases). The CDR3 covers 16 residues. CDR1 and CDR2 from the germline V gene are LGHNA and YNFKEQ. Trimming removed 0 bases at V and 6 bases at J, with 15 bases between. CDR3 DNA: TGTGCCAGCAGCCAAGAGGGTTCAGGGACGATTCAGCCCCAGCATTTT. It is translated as CASSQEGSGTIQPQHF.